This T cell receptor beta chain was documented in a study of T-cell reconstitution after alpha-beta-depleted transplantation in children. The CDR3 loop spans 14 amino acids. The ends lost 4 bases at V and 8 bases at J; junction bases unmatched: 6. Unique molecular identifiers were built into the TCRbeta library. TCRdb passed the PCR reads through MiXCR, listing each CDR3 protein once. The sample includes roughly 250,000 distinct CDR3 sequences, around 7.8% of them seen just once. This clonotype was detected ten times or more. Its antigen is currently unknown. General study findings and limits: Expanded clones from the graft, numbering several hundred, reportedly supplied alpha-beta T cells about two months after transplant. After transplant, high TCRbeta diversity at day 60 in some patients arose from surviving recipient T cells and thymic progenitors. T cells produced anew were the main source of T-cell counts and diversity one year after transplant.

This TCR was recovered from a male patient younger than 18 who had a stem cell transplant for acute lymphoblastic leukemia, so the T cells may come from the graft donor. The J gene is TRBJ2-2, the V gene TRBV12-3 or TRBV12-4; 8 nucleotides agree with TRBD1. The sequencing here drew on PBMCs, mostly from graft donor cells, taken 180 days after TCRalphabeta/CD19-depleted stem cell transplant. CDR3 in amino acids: CASSSRTGMGELFF. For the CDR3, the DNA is TGTGCCAGCAGTTCGAGGACAGGGATGGGGGAGCTGTTTTTT.